The 8 T cell receptor beta chains given below trace back to one sample, sequenced in a study of cytotoxic CD8 clonotypes in ibrutinib-treated CLL. Generated by immunoSEQ multiplex PCR, the TCRdb table keeps only in-frame clones and is missing some. The data hold approximately 130,000 clones, with around four fifths observed a single time. Sequences were derived from PBMCs, sampled after 24 months of ibrutinib treatment. These receptors all stem from a human donor with chronic lymphocytic leukemia.

The CDR3 DNA sequence: TGTGCCACCCGGCGGGGGGATTATAAGGAAAAACTGTTTTTT. Its protein is CATRRGDYKEKLFF. The genes are TRBV19 and TRBJ1-4; D perhaps matches TRBD1 (5 bases). V lost 10 bases and J 8 bases, leaving 20 bases between the germline ends. This CDR3 is 14 amino acids long. The germline gives CDR1 LNHDA, CDR2 SQIVND (reference sequence).

For the CDR3, the DNA is TGTGCCAGCAGTTATTCCGGGACGGCGAACACTGAAGCTTTCTTT. Protein product: CASSYSGTANTEAFF. V is TRBV6-5 and J is TRBJ1-1, with D perhaps matching TRBD1 (5 bases). This CDR3 has 15 amino acids. The germline V gene encodes CDR1 MNHEY and CDR2 SVGAGI. V was cut by 3 bases and J by 1 base, with 12 bases left in between.

V gene TRBV6-5 combines with J gene TRBJ1-5; TRBD1 matches at 7 bases. Germline trimming cut 6 bases from V and 4 bases from J; bases unmatched to any gene: 6. Looked up from germline, CDR1 is MNHEY and CDR2 is SVGAGI. This CDR3 has 14 residues. CDR3 sequence (DNA): TGTGCCAGCAGCCGACAGGGTGAGAATCAGCCCCAGCATTTT. It yields the protein CASSRQGENQPQHF.

This clone was seen only once. The chain carries TRBV2 and TRBJ2-2; 12 nucleotides agree with TRBD2. Germline lookup yields CDR1 SNHLY and CDR2 FYNNEI. Trimming at V came to 2 bases and at J to 6 bases, leaving 7 bases not matched to a gene. This CDR3 is 17 amino acids long. The CDR3 reads CASSERLAGGLAGELFF. The CDR3 DNA is TGTGCCAGCAGTGAACGCCTAGCGGGGGGGCTTGCCGGGGAGCTGTTTTTT.

This chain uses TRBV7-2 with TRBJ2-1, with 8 positions matching TRBD2. Germline-derived CDR1 and CDR2 are SGHTA and FQGNSA. V lost 4 bases to trimming and J lost 4 bases; unmatched junction nucleotides: 9. CDR3 size: 16 residues. CDR3 DNA: TGTGCCAGCAGCTCCGCCGGGGGCGGGGGGTACAATGAGCAGTTCTTC. As protein: CASSSAGGGGYNEQFF. The variable domain in full, with the rest retrieved from reference TRBV7-2 and TRBJ2-1, is GAGVSQSPSNKVTEKGKDVELRCDPISGHTALYWYRQSLGQGLEFLIYFQGNSAPDKSGLPSDRFSAERTGGSVSTLTIQRTQQEDSAVYLCASSSAGGGGYNEQFFGPGTRLTVL.

V gene TRBV27 combines with J gene TRBJ1-2, with a tentative D call TRBD1 (5 bases). Trimming took 7 bases from V and 7 from J, leaving 16 bases between them. Germline V lookup: CDR1 MNHEY, CDR2 SMNVEV (reference sequence). The CDR3 sequence is 13 residues long. CDR3 coding DNA: TGTGCCAGCACCCGAGGGGACGGGTTTGGCTACACCTTC. It translates to CASTRGDGFGYTF.

The chain employs TRBV6-5 and TRBJ1-2; 8 bases fit TRBD1. V gave up 6 bases and J gave up 3 bases; unmatched junction bases: 3. The germline V gene encodes CDR1 MNHEY and CDR2 SVGAGI. The length of the CDR3 is 13 residues. Here the CDR3 reads CASRQTGDYGYTF. Written as DNA, the CDR3 is TGTGCCAGCAGACAGACAGGGGACTATGGCTACACCTTC.

J is TRBJ2-2 and V is TRBV4-3, with TRBD1 identical over 9 bases. Germline V lookup: CDR1 LGHNA, CDR2 YSLEER. This CDR3 has 16 residues. V shed 3 bases and J 6 bases; nucleotides not matched to a gene: 8. CDR3 protein: CASSQEYRGPAGELFF. The CDR3 DNA sequence: TGCGCCAGCAGCCAGGAATACAGGGGGCCTGCCGGGGAGCTGTTTTTT.